This TCR beta chain derives from a study of cytomegalovirus exposure and HLA in healthy donors. V lost 0 bases, J lost 7 bases, and 17 bases lay in between. The CDR3 length is 15 residues. Germline loops: CDR1 SGHNT, CDR2 YYREEE (reference sequence). PCR primers comprised 60 Vbeta and 13 Jbeta primers. Sequencing was performed with immunoSEQ multiplex PCR; in TCRdb, only in-frame clones are kept and a portion is missing. Counted here are approximately 100,000 clones, 75% to 85% occurring once; the ten biggest clones make up about 4.2%. In this sample, this clone turned up a few times. The receptor was isolated from a woman between 50 and 59 years old in good health and CMV-seropositive. The sequenced material came from PBMCs. The chain joins TRBV5-4 to TRBJ2-7; D unclear. The CDR3 bases are TGTGCCAGCAGCTTGGGGGCAGCCCTCCCGAATGAGCAGTACTTC. This encodes CASSLGAALPNEQYF.